Listed below are T cell receptor beta chains from one sample, sequenced in a study of vaccination and CD4 T cells after COVID-19. TCRdb independently ran MiXCR on the PCR reads; one entry per CDR3 protein. Of more than 15,000 distinct CDR3 sequences listed, over 25% are singletons. Their cognate antigens are unknown. The source material was cultured CD4+ T cells from blood. These receptor sequences come from a human donor with COVID-19. Each CDR3 is given with its conserved first and last residue. A D gene is named only where the DNA matches it firmly. The size of a clone is reported for some rows only, either as once, few or many, or as a class for expanded clones.

d_call,j_call,v_call,clone_size,cdr3_nt,cdr3_aa
-,TRBJ1-5,TRBV30,-,TGTGCCTGGAGTGAGGGCATCCTGAGGGATCAGCCCCAGCATTTT,CAWSEGILRDQPQHF
-,TRBJ1-6,TRBV6-4,few,TGTGCCAGCAGTGAAAAGGACACGGAACGAAATTCACCCCTCCACTTT,CASSEKDTERNSPLHF
-,TRBJ1-1,TRBV6-2/TRBV6-3,-,TGTGCCAGCAGCTATCGGGGGGGCAGGAACACTGAAGCTTTCTTT,CASSYRGGRNTEAFF
-,TRBJ1-6,TRBV7-2,few,TGTGCCAGCAGCTTAAGAGGGAATTCACCCCTCCACTTT,CASSLRGNSPLHF
-,TRBJ2-1,TRBV24-1,few,TGTGCCACCAGTGAACCCCCCCTTGGCGGTCAGTTCTTC,CATSEPPLGGQFF
TRBD2,TRBJ2-5,TRBV11-3,-,TGTGCCAGCAGCCTGGGTAGCGGGGGGGGCGCCGAGACCCAGTACTTC,CASSLGSGGGAETQYF
-,TRBJ1-5,TRBV20-1,few,TGCAGTGCTAGAGATTTCGGTGGGTCGGGCAATCAGCCCCAGCATTTT,CSARDFGGSGNQPQHF
-,TRBJ2-7,TRBV6-2/TRBV6-3,few,TGTGCCAGCAGTTACTCGGGGCAAGTTATCGACGAGCAGTACTTC,CASSYSGQVIDEQYF
TRBD2,TRBJ2-1,TRBV7-3,-,TGTGCCAGCAGCTTAAGCGGGGGGTCTTATAATGAGCAGTTCTTC,CASSLSGGSYNEQFF
-,TRBJ1-5,TRBV20-1,-,TGCAGTGCTAGCTCCCCGGGGCCTGGGCCCCAGCATTTT,CSASSPGPGPQHF
TRBD2,TRBJ2-5,TRBV6-5,-,TGTGCCAGCAGTTACCGCGGGGGGGACCAAGAGACCCAGTACTTC,CASSYRGGDQETQYF
-,TRBJ1-1,TRBV11-2,few,TGTGCCAGCAGCCCAAAAGGTAGACTGAACACTGAAGCTTTCTTT,CASSPKGRLNTEAFF
-,TRBJ1-1,TRBV7-2,-,TGTGCCAGCAGCTTAGACACGAACACTGAAGCTTTCTTT,CASSLDTNTEAFF
-,TRBJ2-3,TRBV7-6,few,TGTGCTAGCAGCTTTGGGACTGTAGGTGATACGCAGTATTTT,CASSFGTVGDTQYF
TRBD1,TRBJ2-5,TRBV19,-,TGTGCCAGTAGTATTGGGCAGGGGGCTGGGGAGACCCAGTACTTC,CASSIGQGAGETQYF
-,TRBJ1-1,TRBV10-1,-,TGCGCCAGCAGTCCGAGGACCGGACGCAACACTGAAGCTTTCTTT,CASSPRTGRNTEAFF
-,TRBJ1-1,TRBV27,medium-sized,TGTGCCAGCAGTTTGGACGGCAGGGAGGCTTTCTTT,CASSLDGREAFF
-,TRBJ1-6,TRBV11-3,few,TGTGCCAGCAGCTTAGGAGGTTCCACACGCTCCTATAATTCACCCCTCCACTTT,CASSLGGSTRSYNSPLHF
-,TRBJ1-6,TRBV30,-,TGTGCCTGGAGACCGGGACACATAGTTGGTGGTAATTCACCCCTCCACTTT,CAWRPGHIVGGNSPLHF
-,TRBJ2-6,TRBV19,few,TGTGCCAGTAGTATAGTCGACAGACGGTCTGGGGCCAACGTCCTGACTTTC,CASSIVDRRSGANVLTF
TRBD1,TRBJ1-1,TRBV29-1,-,TGCAGCGTCTCAGACAGGGCGCTAACTGAAGCTTTCTTT,CSVSDRALTEAFF
TRBD1,TRBJ2-7,TRBV19,-,TGTGCCAGTAGTCCCCTGGCGACAGGGGGCATCGAGCAGTACTTC,CASSPLATGGIEQYF
TRBD1,TRBJ2-3,TRBV6-2/TRBV6-3,-,TGTGCCAGCAGTTATGGACCGGGACAGCGCACAGATACGCAGTATTTT,CASSYGPGQRTDTQYF
-,TRBJ2-3,TRBV20-1,few,TGCAGTGCTAGAGGGGGTGGGATCCCAGATACGCAGTATTTT,CSARGGGIPDTQYF